What follows are 23 T cell receptor beta chains derived from one specimen sequenced in a study of OX40 agonist ivuxolimab in advanced cancers. Sequenced by immunoSEQ multiplex PCR; TCRdb stores in-frame clones only, minus some. The repertoire holds about 95,000 clones, more than 85% seen once, with 2% to 3% in the top ten. This specimen was CD4+ or CD8+ T cells sorted from blood, taken in a trial of the OX40 agonist ivuxolimab. Receptors were obtained from an adult with an advanced solid tumor such as melanoma, head and neck, liver or kidney cancer.

This clone was found once. The chain carries TRBV28 and TRBJ1-5; 7 nucleotides line up with TRBD1. The J segment lost 6 bases and the V segment lost 2 bases, leaving 7 bases of the junction unmatched. The CDR3 is 15 amino acids. The germline V gene has CDR1 MDHEN and CDR2 SYDVKM. The CDR3: CASSLRGRGFQPQHF. In nucleotides, the CDR3 is TGTGCCAGCAGTTTAAGGGGGCGCGGGTTTCAGCCCCAGCATTTT.

The genes are TRBV5-1 and TRBJ2-5; 13 bases are shared with TRBD2. In germline, CDR1 is SGHRS, CDR2 YFSETQ. V lost 0 bases, J lost 1 base, and 0 bases stayed unmatched. This CDR3 has 16 residues. The CDR3 protein is CASSLGLAGGQETQYF. CDR3 nucleotide sequence: TGCGCCAGCAGCTTGGGACTAGCGGGAGGCCAAGAGACCCAGTACTTC.

The V call is TRBV19, the J call TRBJ2-2, with TRBD1 matching over 7 bases. The CDR3 has 16 residues. Germline CDR1 reads LNHDA; CDR2 reads SQIVND (reference sequence). The V and J ends lost 1 base and 6 bases, in that order; junction bases with no gene match: 8. This CDR3 is CASSIGQGGAAGELFF. The CDR3 DNA sequence: TGTGCCAGTAGTATAGGTCAAGGGGGCGCAGCCGGGGAGCTGTTTTTT.

This chain links TRBV27 with TRBJ1-1; D uncertain. CDR3 length: 14 residues. CDR1 is MNHEY, CDR2 SMNVEV, per germline (reference sequence). The V end was cut by 2 bases, the J end by 1 base, with 8 bases between. CDR3 in DNA: TGTGCCAGCAGTTTACTCCCACGGAACACTGAAGCTTTCTTT. Translating gives CASSLLPRNTEAFF.

The chain combines TRBV9 with TRBJ2-1, with TRBD1 matching 7 bases. Germline-derived CDR1 and CDR2 are SGDLS and YYNGEE. The length of the CDR3 is 15 residues. The V gene end was trimmed by 2 bases and the J gene end by 0 bases; junction bases not matched to a gene: 2. The CDR3 spells CASSVSGGSYNEQFF. The CDR3 nucleotides read TGTGCCAGCAGCGTCTCAGGGGGCTCCTACAATGAGCAGTTCTTC.

V usage is TRBV4-2 and J usage is TRBJ2-5, with 7 bases that match TRBD1. This CDR3 has 15 residues. Unmatched junction bases numbered 9, after V lost 3 bases and J lost 5 bases. Germline-derived CDR1 and CDR2 are LGHNA and YNFKEQ. The CDR3 region is CASSQPGTVVETQYF. The CDR3, as DNA: TGTGCCAGCAGCCAGCCCGGGACAGTCGTGGAGACCCAGTACTTC.

V and J are TRBV7-9 and TRBJ1-5, with 7 bases that match TRBD1. J was trimmed by 7 bases and V by 1 base; bases with no gene match: 7. The germline V gene encodes CDR1 SEHNR and CDR2 FQNEAQ (reference sequence). This CDR3 has 15 residues. CDR3 sequence: CASSLGDSGWQPQHF. In nucleotides, the CDR3 is TGTGCCAGCAGCTTAGGGGACAGTGGGTGGCAGCCCCAGCATTTT.

V is TRBV11-3 and J is TRBJ1-2; D is perhaps TRBD1 (6 bases). The CDR3 has 13 residues. Trimming shortened V by 5 bases and J by 8 bases, and 15 bases separated the two germline ends. Germline V gene lookup returns CDR1 SGHNT and CDR2 YENEEA. CDR3 in DNA: TGTGCCAGCAGCGTACAGGGACTTTACGGCTACACCTTC. As protein: CASSVQGLYGYTF.

This rearrangement joins TRBV5-6 to TRBJ2-1, with 11 nucleotides matching TRBD2. The CDR3 is made up of 17 amino acids. The V segment lost 8 bases and the J segment 3 bases; nucleotides outside the gene matches: 13. Germline V gene sequence: CDR1 SGHDT, CDR2 YYEEEE. The CDR3 loop reads CASNGGSGRDFYNEQFF. The CDR3 nucleotides read TGTGCCAGTAACGGGGGTAGCGGGAGGGATTTCTACAATGAGCAGTTCTTC.

This chain uses TRBV25-1 with TRBJ2-2, with TRBD2 matching 11 bases. V shed 3 bases and J 5 bases; nucleotides not matched to a gene: 5. CDR3 length equals 16 residues. CDR1 is MGHDK and CDR2 is SYGVNS in the germline V gene. The CDR3 sequence is CASSDTSGRWTGELFF. In nucleotides, the CDR3 is TGTGCCAGCAGTGACACTAGCGGGAGATGGACCGGGGAGCTGTTTTTT.

CDR3 amino acids: CASSYQGGTNEKLFF. The CDR3 DNA reads as TGTGCCAGCAGTTACCAGGGAGGGACTAATGAAAAACTGTTTTTT. This chain joins TRBV6-5 and TRBJ1-4; tentatively, D is TRBD1 (5 bases). This CDR3 spans 15 amino acids. The ends were cut back, 2 bases at V and 2 bases at J, with 9 bases in the middle. The V gene's germline CDR1 is MNHEY and CDR2 SVGAGI.

The chain employs TRBV10-2 and TRBJ2-7; 8 bases are shared with TRBD2. CDR3 size: 16 residues. Unmatched junction bases numbered 16, after V lost 6 bases and J lost 6 bases. Germline lookup yields CDR1 WSHSY and CDR2 SAAADI. The CDR3: CASSDFFSGESAEQYF. The CDR3 DNA reads as TGCGCCAGCAGCGACTTTTTTAGCGGGGAGTCCGCCGAGCAGTACTTC.

The rearrangement joins TRBV19 to TRBJ1-5; TRBD1 matches at 7 bases. The ends lost 6 bases at V and 0 bases at J; junction bases unmatched: 5. Looked up from germline, CDR1 is LNHDA and CDR2 is SQIVND (reference sequence). The length of the CDR3 is 15 residues. CDR3 bases: TGTGCCAGTAGGTGGGACAGCAATAGCAATCAGCCCCAGCATTTT. Translation gives CASRWDSNSNQPQHF.

This chain uses TRBV2 with TRBJ1-2; no reliable D call. This CDR3 spans 15 amino acids. V dropped 1 base and J dropped 8 bases, with 17 bases sitting between them. Germline V gene lookup returns CDR1 SNHLY and CDR2 FYNNEI. Here the CDR3 DNA reads TGTGCCAGCAGTGAAGATAGTGTGGGGTTTCGAGGCTACACCTTC. Encoded protein: CASSEDSVGFRGYTF.

This sequence joins TRBV28 and TRBJ2-7; D is unresolved. Germline-derived CDR1 and CDR2 are MDHEN and SYDVKM. Between the trimmed V and J ends, which lost 3 bases and 7 bases, there was a span of 16 bases. The CDR3 is made up of 14 amino acids. CDR3 sequence (DNA): TGTGCCAGCAGTTTTCCCGGTCTACGCATGGAGCAGTACTTC. It codes for CASSFPGLRMEQYF.

The genes are TRBV7-2 and TRBJ2-5, with D perhaps matching TRBD1 (6 bases). Deletions cut 4 bases from V and 13 bases from J, with 16 bases between. This CDR3 is 12 amino acids long. Germline CDR1 is SGHTA and CDR2 is FQGNSA. The CDR3 loop reads CASSSPGQNVYF. In nucleotides, the CDR3 is TGTGCCAGCAGCTCTCCCGGACAGAATGTGTACTTC.

The rearrangement uses TRBV27 and TRBJ2-5, with unresolved D. The closer fit of TRBJ2-7 to the DNA end suggests the J call may be wrong. This CDR3 has 14 amino acids. CDR1 is MNHEY and CDR2 is SMNVEV in the germline V gene (reference sequence). DNA for the CDR3: TGTGCCAGCAGTTTTCTCTCTCGCGGCTACGAGCAGTACTTC. It codes for CASSFLSRGYEQYF.

Notes on this clone: No DNA is shown, since the ends of the CDR3 on it are uncertain; the CDR3 is the one TCRdb lists. The V gene is TRBV6-5, the J gene TRBJ2-2; TRBD2 was called by the table and not checked on the DNA. The CDR3 is 15 residues long, counting both termini. CDR1 and CDR2 from the germline V gene are MNHEY and SVGAGI. CDR3 protein: CASSSSWGGAGELFF.

The chain combines TRBV7-9 with TRBJ2-2, with D uncertain. CDR3 size: 14 residues. Germline V lookup: CDR1 SEHNR, CDR2 FQNEAQ (reference sequence). The ends were cut back, 3 bases at V and 7 bases at J, with 12 bases in the middle. The CDR3 here is CASSFISPGGELFF. The CDR3 DNA is TGTGCCAGCAGCTTTATTTCGCCAGGCGGGGAGCTGTTTTTT. Full variable domain (missing parts from reference TRBV7-9 and TRBJ2-2): DTGVSQNPRHKITKRGQNVTFRCDPISEHNRLYWYRQTLGQGPEFLTYFQNEAQLEKSRLLSDRFSAERPKGSFSTLEIQRTEQGDSAMYLCASSFISPGGELFFGEGSRLTVL.

This clone was recorded only once. The chain combines TRBV16 with TRBJ1-2; 10 positions agree with TRBD1. The CDR3 is 14 amino acids. V gave up 0 bases and J gave up 7 bases; unmatched junction bases: 2. Germline-derived CDR1 and CDR2 are KGHSY and FQNENV. CDR3 in DNA: TGTGCCAGCAGCCAATCCAGGACAGGGGGTGGCTACACCTTC. Encoded protein: CASSQSRTGGGYTF.

This chain uses TRBV2 with TRBJ2-5; tentative D call: TRBD1 (5 bases). Trimming took off 6 bases at V and 5 bases at J, with 13 bases between the two ends. Germline V gene data show CDR1 as SNHLY and CDR2 as FYNNEI. This CDR3 contains 13 residues. CDR3 sequence reads: CASRAGQTETQYF. The CDR3 DNA follows: TGTGCCAGCAGGGCAGGGCAAACGGAGACCCAGTACTTC.

The genes are TRBV7-2 and TRBJ1-5; D call uncertain. This CDR3 has 12 residues. Per the germline V gene, CDR1 is SGHTA and CDR2 is FQGNSA. V dropped 4 bases and J dropped 5 bases, with 6 bases sitting between them. Here the CDR3 DNA reads TGTGCCAGCAGCTCCGATTATCAGCCCCAGCATTTT. Amino acid sequence: CASSSDYQPQHF.

The chain recombines TRBV5-1 with TRBJ2-3; weak D call: TRBD1 (6 bases). Germline-derived CDR1 and CDR2 are SGHRS and YFSETQ. The ends were cut back, 4 bases at V and 5 bases at J, with 8 bases in the middle. The CDR3 runs to 12 residues. In nucleotides, the CDR3 is TGCGCCAGCAGCGAGGGGGTAGATACGCAGTATTTT. Residues: CASSEGVDTQYF.